These 8 T cell receptor beta chains were all obtained from the same sample, sequenced in a study of blood T cell repertoires in COVID-19. Profiling relied on immunoSEQ multiplex PCR, and the TCRdb table lists in-frame clones only, not all of them. This sample has about 100,000 clones; 70% to 80% occur once, and the top ten carry roughly an eighth. Sequenced: peripheral blood. The source is a woman between 70 and 85 years old with acute or convalescent COVID-19.

The genes are TRBV5-1 and TRBJ2-5; D may be TRBD1 (5 bases). The ends were cut back, 1 base at V and 2 bases at J, with 12 bases in the middle. Looked up from germline, CDR1 is SGHRS and CDR2 is YFSETQ. This CDR3 comprises 15 residues. The CDR3 loop reads CASSLLQGSQETQYF. The DNA for the CDR3 is TGCGCCAGCAGCTTGCTCCAGGGTAGTCAAGAGACCCAGTACTTC.

The V and J genes are TRBV18 and TRBJ2-7, with 8 bases that match TRBD1. This CDR3 spans 14 amino acids. V was pared by 3 bases and J by 5 bases, with 6 bases of the junction left unmatched. Germline lookup yields CDR1 KGHSH and CDR2 LQKENI. The CDR3 nucleotides read TGTGCCAGCTCACCGGCAGGGGGCTTCCACGAGCAGTACTTC. Protein product: CASSPAGGFHEQYF.

The rearrangement joins TRBV12-3 or TRBV12-4 to TRBJ1-5, with TRBD1 as a possible D gene (5 bases). The V and J ends lost 5 bases and 7 bases respectively, with 12 bases between them. CDR3 length equals 13 residues. CDR3 loop: CASSRRGTQPQHF. CDR3 in DNA: TGTGCCAGCAGTCGTAGGGGTACCCAGCCCCAGCATTTT.

Here the CDR3 DNA reads TGTGCCAGCAGCTCAGGGACAGTTATATCTTCTGGGGCCAACGTCCTGACTTTC. It yields the protein CASSSGTVISSGANVLTF. The V gene is TRBV5-6, the J gene TRBJ2-6, with TRBD1 matching 7 bases. Germline loops: CDR1 SGHDT, CDR2 YYEEEE. This CDR3 is 18 amino acids long. J lost 1 base, V lost 3 bases, and 10 bases had no gene match.

This chain's CDR3 is CASSYSGEAAFF. The CDR3 DNA reads as TGTGCCAGCAGTTACTCAGGGGAGGCAGCTTTCTTT. The chain couples TRBV6-2 or TRBV6-3 to TRBJ1-1, with D possibly matching TRBD1 (5 bases). Deletions cut 0 bases from V and 10 bases from J, with 9 bases between. The CDR3 runs to 12 residues. Germline assignment: CDR1 MNHEY and CDR2 SVGEGT.

The rearrangement joins TRBV19 to TRBJ2-3, with TRBD2 matching 8 bases. After removal of 8 bases from V and 9 bases from J, the junction contained 7 bases not matched to a gene. The CDR3 is 12 residues long. The germline V gene encodes CDR1 LNHDA and CDR2 SQIVND (reference sequence). The chain's CDR3 is CASGLPGGTQYF. The CDR3 coding sequence is TGTGCCAGTGGCCTCCCGGGAGGGACGCAGTATTTT.

The chain couples TRBV19 to TRBJ1-6, with D possibly being TRBD1 (5 bases). Germline V gene sequence: CDR1 LNHDA, CDR2 SQIVND (reference sequence). V shed 6 bases and J shed 7 bases, with 16 bases lying between them. The CDR3 is 15 amino acids. The CDR3 sequence: CASRAAGVLNSPLHF. The CDR3 region has the DNA TGTGCCAGTAGGGCTGCGGGGGTTCTGAATTCACCCCTCCACTTT.

This rearrangement joins TRBV19 to TRBJ1-6; weak D call: TRBD1 (6 bases). V lost 3 bases, J lost 8 bases, and 20 bases lay in between. In germline, CDR1 is LNHDA, CDR2 SQIVND (reference sequence). This CDR3 has 17 amino acids. The CDR3 is CASSIRTAGIGDSPLHF. CDR3 DNA sequence: TGTGCCAGTAGTATCAGGACAGCGGGGATTGGGGATTCACCCCTCCACTTT.